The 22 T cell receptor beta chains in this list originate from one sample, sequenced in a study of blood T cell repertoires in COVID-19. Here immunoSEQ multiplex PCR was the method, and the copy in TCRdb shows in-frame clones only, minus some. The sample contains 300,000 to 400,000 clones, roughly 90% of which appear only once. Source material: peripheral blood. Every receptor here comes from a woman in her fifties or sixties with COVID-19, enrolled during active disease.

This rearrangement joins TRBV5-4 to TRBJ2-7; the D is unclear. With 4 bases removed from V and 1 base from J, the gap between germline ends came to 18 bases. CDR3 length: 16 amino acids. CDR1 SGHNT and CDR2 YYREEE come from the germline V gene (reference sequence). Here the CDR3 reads CASSIQSGLKSYEQYF. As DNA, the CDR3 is TGTGCCAGCAGCATCCAGTCGGGTCTAAAGTCCTACGAGCAGTACTTC.

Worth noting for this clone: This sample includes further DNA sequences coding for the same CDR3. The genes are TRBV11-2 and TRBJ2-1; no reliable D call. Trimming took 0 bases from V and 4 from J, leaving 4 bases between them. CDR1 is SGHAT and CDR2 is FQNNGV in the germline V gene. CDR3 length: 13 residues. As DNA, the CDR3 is TGTGCCAGCAGCTTAGAGAGGTACAATGAGCAGTTCTTC. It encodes CASSLERYNEQFF.

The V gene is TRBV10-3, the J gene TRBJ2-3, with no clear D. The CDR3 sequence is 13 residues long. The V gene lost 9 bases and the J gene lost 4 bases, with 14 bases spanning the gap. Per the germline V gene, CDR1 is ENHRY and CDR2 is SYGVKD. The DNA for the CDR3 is TGTGCCATATCCTTCGGAGTGTCAGATACGCAGTATTTT. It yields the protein CAISFGVSDTQYF.

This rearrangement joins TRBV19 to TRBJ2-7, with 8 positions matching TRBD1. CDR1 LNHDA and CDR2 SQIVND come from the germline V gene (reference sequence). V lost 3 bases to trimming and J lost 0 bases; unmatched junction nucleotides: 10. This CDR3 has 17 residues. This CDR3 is CASSMGLGRGPSYEQYF. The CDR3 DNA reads TGTGCCAGTAGTATGGGCCTCGGCAGGGGGCCCTCCTACGAGCAGTACTTC.

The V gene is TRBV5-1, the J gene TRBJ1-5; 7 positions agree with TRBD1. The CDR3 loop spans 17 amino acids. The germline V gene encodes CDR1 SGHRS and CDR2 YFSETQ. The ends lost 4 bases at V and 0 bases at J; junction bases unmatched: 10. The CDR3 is CASSPGTEVYSNQPQHF. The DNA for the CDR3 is TGCGCCAGCAGCCCCGGGACAGAAGTTTATAGCAATCAGCCCCAGCATTTT.

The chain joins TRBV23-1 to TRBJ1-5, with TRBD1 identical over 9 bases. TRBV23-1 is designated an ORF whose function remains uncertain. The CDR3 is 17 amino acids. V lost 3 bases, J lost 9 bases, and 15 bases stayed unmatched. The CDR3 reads CASSHPGTGPNQWPQHF. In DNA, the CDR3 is TGCGCCAGCAGTCACCCCGGGACAGGGCCCAATCAATGGCCCCAGCATTTT.

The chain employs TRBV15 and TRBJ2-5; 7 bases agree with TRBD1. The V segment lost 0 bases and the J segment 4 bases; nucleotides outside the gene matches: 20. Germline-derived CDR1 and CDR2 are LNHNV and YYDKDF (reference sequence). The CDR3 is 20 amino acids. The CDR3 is CATSRERGPRLRQGRETQYF. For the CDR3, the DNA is TGTGCCACCAGCAGAGAACGGGGACCCCGTTTGCGACAGGGCCGAGAGACCCAGTACTTC.

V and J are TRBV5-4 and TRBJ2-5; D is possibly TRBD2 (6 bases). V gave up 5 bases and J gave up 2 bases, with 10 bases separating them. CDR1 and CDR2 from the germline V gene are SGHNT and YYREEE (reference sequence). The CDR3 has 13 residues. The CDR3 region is CASSDGLQETQYF. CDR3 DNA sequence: TGTGCCAGCAGTGATGGACTACAAGAGACCCAGTACTTC.

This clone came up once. CDR3 in amino acids: CAVTGTSRYYEQFF. In nucleotides, the CDR3 is TGTGCCGTAACCGGGACATCGAGATACTATGAGCAGTTCTTC. The J gene is TRBJ2-1, the V gene TRBV19; possible D gene TRBD1, 6 bases. V was pared by 11 bases and J by 8 bases, with 22 bases between. Germline CDR1 and CDR2: LNHDA and SQIVND (reference sequence). The CDR3 runs 14 residues. The complete variable domain, with remaining parts taken from reference TRBV19 and TRBJ2-1, reads DGGITQSPKYLFRKEGQNVTLSCEQNLNHDAMYWYRQDPGQGLRLIYYSQIVNDFQKGDIAEGYSVSREKKESFPLTVTSAQKNPTAFYLCAVTGTSRYYEQFFGPGTRLTVL.

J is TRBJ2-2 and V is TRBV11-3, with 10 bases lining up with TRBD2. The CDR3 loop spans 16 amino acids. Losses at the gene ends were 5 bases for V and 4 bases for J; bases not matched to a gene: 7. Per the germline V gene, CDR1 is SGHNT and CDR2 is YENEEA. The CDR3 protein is CASSPEGTSATGELFF. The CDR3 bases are TGTGCCAGCAGCCCTGAAGGGACTAGCGCCACCGGGGAGCTGTTTTTT.

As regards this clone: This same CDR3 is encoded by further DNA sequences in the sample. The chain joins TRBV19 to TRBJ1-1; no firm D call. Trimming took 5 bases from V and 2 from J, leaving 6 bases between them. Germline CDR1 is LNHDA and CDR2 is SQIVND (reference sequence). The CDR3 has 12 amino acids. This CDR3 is CASSFGNTEAFF. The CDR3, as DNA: TGTGCCAGTAGTTTCGGTAACACTGAAGCTTTCTTT.

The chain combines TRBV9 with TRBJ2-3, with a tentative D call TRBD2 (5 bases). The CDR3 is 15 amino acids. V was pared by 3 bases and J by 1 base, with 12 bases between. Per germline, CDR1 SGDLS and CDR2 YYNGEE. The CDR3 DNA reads TGTGCCAGCAGCGAACGGGGAAGGGGCACAGATACGCAGTATTTT. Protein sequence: CASSERGRGTDTQYF.

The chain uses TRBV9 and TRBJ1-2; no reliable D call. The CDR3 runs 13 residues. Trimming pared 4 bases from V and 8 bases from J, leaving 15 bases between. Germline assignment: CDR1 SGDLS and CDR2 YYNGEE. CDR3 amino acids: CASSTHGPEGYTF. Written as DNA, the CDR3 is TGTGCCAGCAGCACTCACGGTCCGGAGGGCTACACCTTC.

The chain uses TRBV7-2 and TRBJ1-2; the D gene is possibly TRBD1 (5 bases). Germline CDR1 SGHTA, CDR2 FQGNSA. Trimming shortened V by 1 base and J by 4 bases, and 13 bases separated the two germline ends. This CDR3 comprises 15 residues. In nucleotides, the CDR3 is TGTGCCAGCAGCTTAGAGGTGTTGGGGGGCTATGGCTACACCTTC. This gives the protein CASSLEVLGGYGYTF.

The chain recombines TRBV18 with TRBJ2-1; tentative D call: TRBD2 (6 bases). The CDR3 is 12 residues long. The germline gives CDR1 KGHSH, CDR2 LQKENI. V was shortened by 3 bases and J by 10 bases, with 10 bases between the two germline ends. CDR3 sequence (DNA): TGTGCCAGCTCACCCGGGGGTGGCGAGCAGTTCTTC. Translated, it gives CASSPGGGEQFF. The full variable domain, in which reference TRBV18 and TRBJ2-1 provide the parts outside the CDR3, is NAGVMQNPRHLVRRRGQEARLRCSPMKGHSHVYWYRQLPEEGLKFMVYLQKENIIDESGMPKERFSAEFPKEGPSILRIQQVVRGDSAAYFCASSPGGGEQFFGPGTRLTVL.

The CDR3 nucleotides are TGTGCCAGCAGTACCGACAGGGGAACCTACGAGCAGTACTTC. Translation: CASSTDRGTYEQYF. V usage is TRBV2 and J usage is TRBJ2-7; 8 nucleotides align to TRBD1. This CDR3 is 14 amino acids long. Germline V gene data show CDR1 as SNHLY and CDR2 as FYNNEI. V was pared by 5 bases and J by 2 bases, with 5 bases of the junction left unmatched.

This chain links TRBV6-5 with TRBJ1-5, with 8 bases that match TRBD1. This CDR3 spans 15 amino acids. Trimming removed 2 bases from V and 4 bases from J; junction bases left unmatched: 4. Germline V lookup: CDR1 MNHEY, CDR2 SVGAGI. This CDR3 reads CASSYDRGTNQPQHF. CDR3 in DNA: TGTGCCAGCAGTTACGACAGGGGTACTAATCAGCCCCAGCATTTT.

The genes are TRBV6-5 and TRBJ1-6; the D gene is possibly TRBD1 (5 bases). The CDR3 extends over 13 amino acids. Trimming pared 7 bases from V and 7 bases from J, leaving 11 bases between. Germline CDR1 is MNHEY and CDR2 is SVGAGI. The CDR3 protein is CASIRGLNSPLHF. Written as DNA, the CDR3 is TGTGCCAGCATCCGGGGGTTAAATTCACCCCTCCACTTT.

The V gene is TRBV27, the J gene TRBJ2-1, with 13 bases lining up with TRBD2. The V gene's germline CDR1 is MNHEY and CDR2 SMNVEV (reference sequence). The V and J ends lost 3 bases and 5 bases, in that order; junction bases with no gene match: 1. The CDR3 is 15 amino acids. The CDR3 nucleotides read TGTGCCAGCAGTTTCGGGACTAGCGGGGACAATGAGCAGTTCTTC. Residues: CASSFGTSGDNEQFF.

The CDR3: CASITGGTEAFF. CDR3 nucleotides: TGTGCCAGCATCACAGGGGGCACTGAAGCTTTCTTT. The chain joins TRBV12-3 or TRBV12-4 to TRBJ1-1; 8 bases agree with TRBD1. V lost 7 bases and J lost 4; bases outside the gene matches: 2. CDR3 length: 12 residues.

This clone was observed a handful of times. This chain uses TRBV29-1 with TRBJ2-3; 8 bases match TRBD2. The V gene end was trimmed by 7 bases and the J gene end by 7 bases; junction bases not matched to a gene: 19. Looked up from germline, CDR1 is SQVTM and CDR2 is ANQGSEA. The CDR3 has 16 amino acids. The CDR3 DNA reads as TGCAGCGGCCGGGAGGGCTTTGGATTATTCGGTTATACGCAGTATTTT. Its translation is CSGREGFGLFGYTQYF.

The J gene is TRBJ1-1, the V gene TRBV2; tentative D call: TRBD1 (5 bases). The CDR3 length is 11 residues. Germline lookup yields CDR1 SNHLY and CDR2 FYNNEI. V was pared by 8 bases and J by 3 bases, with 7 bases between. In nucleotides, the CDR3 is TGTGCCAGCCGGGGGTACACTGAAGCTTTCTTT. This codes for CASRGYTEAFF.